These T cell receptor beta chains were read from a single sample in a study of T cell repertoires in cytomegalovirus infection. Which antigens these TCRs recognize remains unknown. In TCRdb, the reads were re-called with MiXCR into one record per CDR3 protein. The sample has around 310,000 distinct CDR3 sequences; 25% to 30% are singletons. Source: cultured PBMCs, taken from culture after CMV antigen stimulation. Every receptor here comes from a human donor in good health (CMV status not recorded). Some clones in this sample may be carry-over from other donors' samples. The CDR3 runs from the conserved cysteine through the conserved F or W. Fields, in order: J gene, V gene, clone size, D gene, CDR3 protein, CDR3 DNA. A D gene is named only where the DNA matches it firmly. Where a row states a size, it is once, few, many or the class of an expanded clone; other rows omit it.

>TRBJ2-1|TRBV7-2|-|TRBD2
CASSLSRLADYNEQFF
TGTGCCAGCAGCTTATCGCGCCTAGCGGACTACAATGAGCAGTTCTTC
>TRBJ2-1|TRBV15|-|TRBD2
CATSSTGGSREQFF
TGTGCCACCAGCAGTACGGGGGGGTCCCGTGAGCAGTTCTTC
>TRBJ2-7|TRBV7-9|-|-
CASSFQDNSYEQYF
TGTGCCAGCAGCTTCCAGGACAACTCCTACGAGCAGTACTTC
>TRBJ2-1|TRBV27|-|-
CASSLTWDSPRQFF
TGTGCCAGCAGTCTTACTTGGGACTCCCCGAGACAGTTCTTC
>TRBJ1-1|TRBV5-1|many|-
CASSPGLRDTEAFF
TGCGCCAGCAGCCCCGGCTTAAGGGACACTGAAGCTTTCTTT
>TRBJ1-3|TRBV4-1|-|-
CASSPSGISSGNTIYF
TGCGCCAGCAGCCCGTCGGGGATTTCATCCGGAAACACCATATATTTT
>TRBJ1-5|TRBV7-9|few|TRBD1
CASSATGGGNQPQHF
TGTGCCAGCAGCGCTACAGGGGGCGGCAATCAGCCCCAGCATTTT
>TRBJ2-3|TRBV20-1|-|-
CSARFTQADTQYF
TGCAGTGCTAGGTTCACGCAGGCAGATACGCAGTATTTT
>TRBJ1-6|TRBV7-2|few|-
CASSPQSWTEGVPLHF
TGTGCCAGCAGCCCCCAGAGTTGGACGGAGGGTGTGCCCCTCCACTTT
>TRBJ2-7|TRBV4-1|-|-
CASSQEGSNIYEQYF
TGCGCCAGCAGCCAAGAGGGCTCTAACATCTACGAGCAGTACTTC
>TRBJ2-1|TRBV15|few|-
CATSRSLDRSDNEQFF
TGTGCCACCAGCAGATCACTAGACCGGAGTGACAATGAGCAGTTCTTC
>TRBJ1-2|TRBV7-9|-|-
CASSTSGSISEYGYTF
TGTGCCAGCAGCACCTCGGGCTCCATAAGTGAATATGGCTACACCTTC
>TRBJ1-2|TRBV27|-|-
CASSSTGTGYTF
TGTGCCAGCAGTTCAACAGGGACGGGCTACACCTTC
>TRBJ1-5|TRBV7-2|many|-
CASADTLSNQPQHF
TGTGCCTCAGCGGACACCCTGAGCAATCAGCCCCAGCATTTT
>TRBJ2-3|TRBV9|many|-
CASSVGGSSRDTQYF
TGTGCCAGCAGCGTAGGGGGGTCTAGCAGAGATACGCAGTATTTT
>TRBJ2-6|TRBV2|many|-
CASSEGTSRANVLTF
TGTGCCAGCAGTGAAGGGACGTCAAGGGCCAACGTCCTGACTTTC
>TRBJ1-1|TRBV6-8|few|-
CASSYSIYFPRGVNTEAFF
TGTGCCAGCAGTTACTCGATTTATTTCCCCCGGGGGGTGAACACTGAAGCTTTCTTT
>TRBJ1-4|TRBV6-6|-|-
CASSPKRPGGINEKLFF
TGTGCCAGCAGCCCCAAGAGGCCGGGTGGGATTAATGAAAAACTGTTTTTT
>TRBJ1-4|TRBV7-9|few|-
CASSLGGTNPNEKLFF
TGTGCCAGCAGCCTTGGAGGCACCAACCCTAATGAAAAACTGTTTTTT
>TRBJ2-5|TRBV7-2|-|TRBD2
CASSPGGLAGSGKETQYF
TGTGCCAGCAGCCCCGGCGGACTAGCGGGGTCAGGAAAAGAGACCCAGTACTTC
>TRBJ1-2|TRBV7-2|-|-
CASSPQGYYGYTF
TGTGCCAGCAGTCCACAGGGTTACTATGGCTACACCTTC
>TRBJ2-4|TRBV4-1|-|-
CASSGSVGNIQYF
TGTGCCAGCAGCGGCTCCGTTGGGAACATTCAGTACTTC
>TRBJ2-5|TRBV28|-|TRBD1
CASSPRDRGQETQYF
TGTGCCAGCAGTCCCAGGGACAGGGGGCAAGAGACCCAGTACTTC
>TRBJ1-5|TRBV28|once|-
CASSFSQPQHF
TGTGCCAGCAGTTTCTCTCAGCCCCAGCATTTT
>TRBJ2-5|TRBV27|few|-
CASSDLGETQYF
TGTGCCAGCAGCGACCTAGGAGAGACCCAGTACTTC
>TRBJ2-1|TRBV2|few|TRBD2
CASSAEREGRNEQFF
TGTGCCAGCAGTGCAGAGCGGGAGGGCCGCAATGAGCAGTTCTTC
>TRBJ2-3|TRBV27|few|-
CASSLSGQGSIAGVTQYF
TGTGCCAGCAGTTTATCGGGACAGGGATCAATAGCGGGAGTAACGCAGTATTTT